Sequencing of this T cell receptor (beta chain) was carried out in a study of blood T cells in healthy people across ages. General observations from the study: Changes seen in expanded clonotypes were possibly confounded by donor CMV status left unknown.

Using a J-beta primer mix together with a sample-barcoded 5' primer, a second PCR was run for roughly 6 to 12 cycles. MiXCR was run by TCRdb on the 5' RACE reads, yielding one entry per CDR3 protein. The sample has around 990,000 distinct CDR3 sequences, about 23% seen once; the top ten hold about 0.69%. This clonotype has only a few counts. What it recognizes is unknown. This CDR3 contains 16 residues. Germline trimming cut 0 bases from V and 6 bases from J; bases unmatched to any gene: 11. Looked up from germline, CDR1 is DFQATT and CDR2 is SNEGSKA (reference sequence). Separately, the same data were catalogued under a study of T cells of mothers and their children. That source adds: The study sampled a few healthy Caucasian mothers and their six children. Extraction yielded RNA that went, in full, into cDNA synthesis at around 1.5 ug per 15 ul. Every mother supplied over 10 million TCR beta CDR3 reads and every child about 3 million.

Input material: blood. The chain employs TRBV20-1 and TRBJ2-3; 8 bases agree with TRBD1. This TCR derives from a girl aged 2 to 10 in good health. This CDR3 reads CSARDGTGKTLDTQYF. The CDR3 region has the DNA TGCAGTGCTAGAGACGGGACAGGAAAGACTTTGGATACGCAGTATTTT.